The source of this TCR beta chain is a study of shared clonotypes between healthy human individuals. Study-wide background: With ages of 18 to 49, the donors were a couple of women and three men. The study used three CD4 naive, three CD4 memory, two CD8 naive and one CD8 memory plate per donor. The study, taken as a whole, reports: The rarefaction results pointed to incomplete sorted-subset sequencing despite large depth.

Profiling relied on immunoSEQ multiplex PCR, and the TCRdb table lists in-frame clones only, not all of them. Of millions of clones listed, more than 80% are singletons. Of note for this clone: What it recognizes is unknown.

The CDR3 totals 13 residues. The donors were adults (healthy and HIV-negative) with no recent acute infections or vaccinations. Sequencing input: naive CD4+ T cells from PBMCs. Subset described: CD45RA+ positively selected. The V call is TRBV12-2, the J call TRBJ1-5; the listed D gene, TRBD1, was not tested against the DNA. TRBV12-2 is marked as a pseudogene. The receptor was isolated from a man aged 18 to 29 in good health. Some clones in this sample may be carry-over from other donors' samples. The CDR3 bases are TGTGCAAGTCGCTACAGGGCCGATCAGCCCCAGCATTTT. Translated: CASRYRADQPQHF.